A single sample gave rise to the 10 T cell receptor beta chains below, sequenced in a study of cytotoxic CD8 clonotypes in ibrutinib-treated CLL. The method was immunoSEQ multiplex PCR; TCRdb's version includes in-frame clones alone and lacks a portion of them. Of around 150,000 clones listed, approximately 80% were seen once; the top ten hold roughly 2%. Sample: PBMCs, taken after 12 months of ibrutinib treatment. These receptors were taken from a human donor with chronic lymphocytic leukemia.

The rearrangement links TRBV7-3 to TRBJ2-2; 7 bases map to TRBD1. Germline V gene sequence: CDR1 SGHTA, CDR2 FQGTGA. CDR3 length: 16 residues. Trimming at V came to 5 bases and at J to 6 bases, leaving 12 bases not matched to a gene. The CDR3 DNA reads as TGTGCCAGCAGCGAACAGGGGCAAGTGGGTCCCGGGGAGCTGTTTTTT. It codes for CASSEQGQVGPGELFF.

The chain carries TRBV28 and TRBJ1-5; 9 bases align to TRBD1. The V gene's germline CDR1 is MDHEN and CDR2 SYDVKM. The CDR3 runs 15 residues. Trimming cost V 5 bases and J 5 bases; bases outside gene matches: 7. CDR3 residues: CASSLSGTGHQPQHF. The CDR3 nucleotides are TGTGCCAGCAGTCTCTCCGGGACAGGGCATCAGCCCCAGCATTTT.

The CDR3 here is CASSLYRDAKTYF. The CDR3 nucleotides read TGTGCCAGCAGCTTGTATCGGGACGCCAAAACGTATTTT. The chain has TRBV7-8 and TRBJ2-3, with D perhaps TRBD1 or TRBD2 (5 bases each). Germline V gene data show CDR1 as SGHVS and CDR2 as FQNEAQ. Trimming pared 3 bases from V and 14 bases from J, leaving 18 bases between. This CDR3 comprises 13 residues.

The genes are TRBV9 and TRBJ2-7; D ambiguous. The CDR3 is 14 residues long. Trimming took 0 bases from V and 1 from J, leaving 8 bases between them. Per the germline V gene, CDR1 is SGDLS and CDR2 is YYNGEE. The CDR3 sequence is CASSVESISYEQYF. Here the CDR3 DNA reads TGTGCCAGCAGCGTAGAGAGCATTTCCTACGAGCAGTACTTC.

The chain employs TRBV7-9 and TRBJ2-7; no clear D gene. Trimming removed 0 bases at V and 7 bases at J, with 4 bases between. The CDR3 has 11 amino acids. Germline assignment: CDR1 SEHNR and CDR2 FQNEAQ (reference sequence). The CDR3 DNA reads TGTGCCAGCAGCTTAGCGGCGGAGCAGTACTTC. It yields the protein CASSLAAEQYF.

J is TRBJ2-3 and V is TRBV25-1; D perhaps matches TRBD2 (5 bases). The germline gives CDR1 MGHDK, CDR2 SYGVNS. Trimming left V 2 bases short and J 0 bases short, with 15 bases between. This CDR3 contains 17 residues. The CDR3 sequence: CASSEGVWRASTDTQYF. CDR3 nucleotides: TGTGCCAGCAGTGAAGGTGTGTGGCGGGCTAGCACAGATACGCAGTATTTT.

The CDR3, as DNA: TGTGCCAGCAGCCCACAGGGGAGAGAGCCAGATACGCAGTATTTT. It is translated as CASSPQGREPDTQYF. This chain joins TRBV4-2 and TRBJ2-3, with TRBD1 matching over 7 bases. V shed 4 bases and J 4 bases; nucleotides not matched to a gene: 8. The V gene's germline CDR1 is LGHNA and CDR2 YNFKEQ. The CDR3 loop spans 15 amino acids.

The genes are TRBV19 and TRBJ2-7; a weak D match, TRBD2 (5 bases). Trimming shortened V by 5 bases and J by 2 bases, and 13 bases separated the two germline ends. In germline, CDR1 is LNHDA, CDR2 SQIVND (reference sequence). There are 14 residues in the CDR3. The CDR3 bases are TGTGCCAGTAGTCGCCGGACTCCCCCCTACGAGCAGTACTTC. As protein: CASSRRTPPYEQYF.

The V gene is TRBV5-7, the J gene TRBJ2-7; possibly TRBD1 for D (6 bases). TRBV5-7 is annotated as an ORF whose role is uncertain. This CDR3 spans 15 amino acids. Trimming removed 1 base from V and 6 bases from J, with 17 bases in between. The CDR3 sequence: CASSLTGWHQCEQYF. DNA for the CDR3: TGTGCCAGCAGCTTGACAGGGTGGCATCAATGCGAGCAGTACTTC.

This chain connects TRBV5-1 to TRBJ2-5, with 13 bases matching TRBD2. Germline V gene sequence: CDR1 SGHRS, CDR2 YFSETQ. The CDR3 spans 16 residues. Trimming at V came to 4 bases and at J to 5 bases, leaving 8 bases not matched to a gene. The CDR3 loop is CASSPRTSGSLETQYF. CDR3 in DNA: TGCGCCAGCAGCCCTCGGACTAGCGGGAGTTTGGAGACCCAGTACTTC.